Following are 15 T cell receptor beta chains from one sample sequenced in a study of Graves' ophthalmopathy and Graves' hyperthyroidism. Using RNA transcripts, the TCR beta CDR3 regions were amplified. An opening RT-PCR round employed HTBI primers and preceded a second-round multiplex PCR. From the multiplex PCR reads, TCRdb called clonotypes with MiXCR, one entry per CDR3 protein. The sample lists some 520,000 distinct CDR3 sequences; 13% to 15% were seen once. The sample consisted of blood. The receptors were gathered from a woman in her thirties with Graves' ophthalmopathy.

This clonotype has just a few counts. This sequence joins TRBV30 and TRBJ2-2, with D perhaps matching TRBD2 (6 bases). CDR3 length equals 15 residues. V lost 2 bases and J lost 2, with 12 bases in between. Germline assignment: CDR1 GTSNPN and CDR2 SVGIG (reference sequence). The CDR3 region has the DNA TGTGCCTGGAGTACCGGGACTCTCAACACCGGGGAGCTGTTTTTT. It yields the protein CAWSTGTLNTGELFF.

This clonotype was seen repeatedly, ten times or more. The rearrangement joins TRBV30 to TRBJ1-6, with TRBD1 identical over 7 bases. The CDR3 extends over 13 amino acids. Germline CDR1 is GTSNPN and CDR2 is SVGIG (reference sequence). The ends lost 1 base at V and 8 bases at J; junction bases unmatched: 2. DNA for the CDR3: TGTGCCTGGAGTGGGACAGGAGATTCACCCCTCCACTTT. Amino acid sequence: CAWSGTGDSPLHF.

The sample holds many counts of this clonotype. This chain uses TRBV24-1 with TRBJ1-5; D is possibly TRBD1 (5 bases). Trimming stripped 4 bases from V and 6 bases from J, with 15 bases between. Germline CDR1 is KGHDR and CDR2 is SFDVKD. There are 15 residues in the CDR3. CDR3 sequence: CATSDTGGGGQPQHF. The CDR3 DNA reads TGTGCCACCAGTGACACCGGGGGGGGAGGTCAGCCCCAGCATTTT.

This clonotype has just a few counts. This chain joins TRBV12-3 or TRBV12-4 and TRBJ1-3, with D possibly being TRBD1 (5 bases). The CDR3 length is 15 residues. Trimming shortened V by 3 bases and J by 2 bases, and 11 bases separated the two germline ends. The chain's CDR3 is CASSFGGYAGNTIYF. CDR3 DNA: TGTGCCAGCAGTTTCGGGGGGTACGCTGGAAACACCATATATTTT.

This clonotype showed up many times. The chain uses TRBV20-1 and TRBJ2-7; 7 bases line up with TRBD1. Germline V CDR1 and CDR2: DFQATT, SNEGSKA (reference sequence). The CDR3 extends over 13 amino acids. V was clipped by 2 bases and J by 3 bases; unmatched bases: 4. The CDR3 here is CSARTGTVYEQYF. CDR3 coding DNA: TGCAGTGCTAGAACCGGGACAGTCTACGAGCAGTACTTC.

Many counts were recorded for this clonotype. The genes are TRBV28 and TRBJ2-2; D is possibly TRBD1 (6 bases). The CDR3 has 16 residues. Germline V gene lookup returns CDR1 MDHEN and CDR2 SYDVKM. V lost 6 bases to trimming and J lost 0 bases, with 14 bases between them. DNA of the CDR3: TGTGCCAGCAGCCCGGACAGTCTTGCGAACACCGGGGAGCTGTTTTTT. It yields the protein CASSPDSLANTGELFF.

This chain uses TRBV6-5 with TRBJ1-2; 7 bases match TRBD1. Unmatched junction bases numbered 14, after V lost 5 bases and J lost 5 bases. The CDR3 is 16 amino acids. CDR1 and CDR2 (germline): MNHEY, SVGAGI. CDR3 bases: TGTGCCAGCAGTAGCGACCCGGGACAGACCGATTATGGCTACACCTTC. It codes for CASSSDPGQTDYGYTF.

There are a few counts of this clonotype. Since a much larger clone is just one base distant, this may be a read error. In DNA, the CDR3 is TGCGCCAGCAGCCAAGATCTAGGGAGGGTCGGTCGGCCCCAGCATTTT. This sequence encodes CASSQDLGRVGRPQHF. The chain couples TRBV4-1 to TRBJ1-5; D unresolved. The CDR3 runs to 16 residues. V lost 0 bases and J 9 bases, leaving 18 bases between the germline ends. The germline V gene has CDR1 MGHRA and CDR2 YSYEKL.

This clonotype was seen at least ten times. This chain uses TRBV28 with TRBJ1-1; 8 bases fit TRBD1. V lost 5 bases, J lost 4 bases, and 9 bases stayed unmatched. The CDR3 consists of 15 residues. In germline, CDR1 is MDHEN, CDR2 SYDVKM. The CDR3 DNA follows: TGTGCCAGCAGTCCAGACAGGGGATTGGGCACTGAAGCTTTCTTT. Translating gives CASSPDRGLGTEAFF.

This clonotype was seen many times. The V gene is TRBV6-5, the J gene TRBJ1-1, with unresolved D. Trimming took off 4 bases at V and 11 bases at J, with 11 bases between the two ends. The CDR3 is 11 residues long. Germline V lookup: CDR1 MNHEY, CDR2 SVGAGI. CDR3 region: CASSSVHGAFF. CDR3 nucleotides: TGTGCCAGCAGTTCGGTCCATGGGGCTTTCTTT.

This clonotype was picked up a small number of times. The chain carries TRBV7-6 and TRBJ2-1, with 10 bases lining up with TRBD1. Germline CDR1 and CDR2: SGHVS and FNYEAQ. V dropped 5 bases and J dropped 8; count of bases not matched to a gene: 6. The CDR3 sequence is 14 residues long. The CDR3: CASSPGQGFDEQFF. As DNA, the CDR3 is TGTGCCAGCAGCCCGGGACAGGGGTTCGATGAGCAGTTCTTC. Full variable domain (remainder filled in from reference TRBV7-6 and TRBJ2-1): GAGVSQSPRYKVTKRGQDVALRCDPISGHVSLYWYRQALGQGPEFLTYFNYEAQQDKSGLPNDRFSAERPEGSISTLTIQRTEQRDSAMYRCASSPGQGFDEQFFGPGTRLTVL.

The chain recombines TRBV18 with TRBJ1-6; D unresolved. CDR3 length: 13 amino acids. Germline-derived CDR1 and CDR2 are KGHSH and LQKENI. The ends were cut back, 3 bases at V and 10 bases at J, with 10 bases in the middle. The CDR3 region has the DNA TGTGCCAGCTCACCGCAGGAACGGTCACCCCTCCACTTT. This gives the protein CASSPQERSPLHF.

Turning to this clonotype: It may be a read error: a sequence one base away is much more abundant. This chain connects TRBV12-3 or TRBV12-4 to TRBJ1-1; weak D call: TRBD1 (6 bases). The CDR3 is 15 residues long. CDR3 nucleotides: TGTGCCAGCAGTACACCGTACAGGGTGAACACTCAAGCTTTCTTT. This sequence encodes CASSTPYRVNTQAFF.

This clonotype has at least ten counts. CDR3 DNA sequence: TGTGCCAGTAGTACCACAGGGGGAAACAATCAGCCCCAGCATTTT. Translating it yields CASSTTGGNNQPQHF. This sequence joins TRBV19 and TRBJ1-5; 8 bases are a match to TRBD1. Per germline, CDR1 LNHDA and CDR2 SQIVND (reference sequence). Unmatched junction bases numbered 5, after V lost 4 bases and J lost 3 bases. The CDR3 is 15 residues long.

In this sample, this clonotype turned up many times. The J gene is TRBJ1-3, the V gene TRBV6-1; tentative D call: TRBD1 (5 bases). The CDR3 consists of 15 residues. Germline assignment: CDR1 MNHNS and CDR2 SASEGT. V gave up 0 bases and J gave up 0 bases, with 6 bases separating them. The CDR3 DNA sequence: TGTGCCAGCAGTGAAGCGACAGCCTCTGGAAACACCATATATTTT. Protein product: CASSEATASGNTIYF.